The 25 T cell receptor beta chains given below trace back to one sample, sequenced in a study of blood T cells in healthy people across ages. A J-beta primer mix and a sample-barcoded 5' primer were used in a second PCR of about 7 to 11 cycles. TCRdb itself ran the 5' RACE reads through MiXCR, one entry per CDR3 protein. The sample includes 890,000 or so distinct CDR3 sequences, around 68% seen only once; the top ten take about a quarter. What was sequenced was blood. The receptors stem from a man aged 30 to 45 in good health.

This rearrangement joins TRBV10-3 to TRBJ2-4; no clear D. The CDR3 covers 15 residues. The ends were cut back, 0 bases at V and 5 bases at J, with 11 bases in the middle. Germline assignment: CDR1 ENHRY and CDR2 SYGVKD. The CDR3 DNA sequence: TGTGCCATCAGTGAGTCGGACCTCTCGGAAAACATTCAGTACTTC. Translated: CAISESDLSENIQYF.

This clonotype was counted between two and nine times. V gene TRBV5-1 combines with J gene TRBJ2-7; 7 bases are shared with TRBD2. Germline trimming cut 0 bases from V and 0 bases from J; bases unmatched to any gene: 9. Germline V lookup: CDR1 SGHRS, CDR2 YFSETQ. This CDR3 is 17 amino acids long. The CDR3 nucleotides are TGCGCCAGCAGCTTGGCTCCTCGGCGGGGGTTCTCCTACGAGCAGTACTTC. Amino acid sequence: CASSLAPRRGFSYEQYF.

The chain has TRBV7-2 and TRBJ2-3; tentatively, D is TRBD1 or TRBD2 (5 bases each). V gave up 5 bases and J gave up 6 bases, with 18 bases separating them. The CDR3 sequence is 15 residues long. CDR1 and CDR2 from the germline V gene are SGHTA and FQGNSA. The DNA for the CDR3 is TGTGCCAGCAGCCTCGTACGGGGCGGCGCGGATACGCAGTATTTT. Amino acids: CASSLVRGGADTQYF.

The CDR3 sequence: CASSPSTGAFYNEQFF. CDR3 sequence (DNA): TGTGCCAGCAGCCCTTCTACCGGCGCCTTCTACAATGAGCAGTTCTTC. The rearrangement links TRBV7-9 to TRBJ2-1; D gene ambiguous. Trimming removed 5 bases from V and 3 bases from J, with 17 bases in between. This CDR3 region has 16 residues. Germline V lookup: CDR1 SEHNR, CDR2 FQNEAQ (reference sequence).

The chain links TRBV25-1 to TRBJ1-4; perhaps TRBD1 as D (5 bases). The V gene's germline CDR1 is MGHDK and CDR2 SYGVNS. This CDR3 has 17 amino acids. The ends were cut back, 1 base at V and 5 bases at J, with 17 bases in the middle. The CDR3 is CASSESQWGTGNEKLFF. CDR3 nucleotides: TGTGCCAGCAGTGAATCACAATGGGGGACTGGGAATGAAAAACTGTTTTTT.

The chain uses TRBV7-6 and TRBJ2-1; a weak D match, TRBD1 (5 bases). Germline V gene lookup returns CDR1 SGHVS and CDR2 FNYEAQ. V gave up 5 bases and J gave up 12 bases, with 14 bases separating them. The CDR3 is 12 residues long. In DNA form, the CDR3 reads TGTGCCAGCAGCCCTCGGCGTGGGGCGCAGTTCTTC. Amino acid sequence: CASSPRRGAQFF.

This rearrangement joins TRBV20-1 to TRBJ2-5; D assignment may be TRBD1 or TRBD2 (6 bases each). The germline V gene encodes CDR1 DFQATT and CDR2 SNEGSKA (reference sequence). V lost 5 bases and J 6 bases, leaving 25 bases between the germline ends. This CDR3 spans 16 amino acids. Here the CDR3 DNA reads TGCAGTGCTCCCAGGACAGTGGGGTGGGGGGCCCAGACCCAGTACTTC. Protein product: CSAPRTVGWGAQTQYF.

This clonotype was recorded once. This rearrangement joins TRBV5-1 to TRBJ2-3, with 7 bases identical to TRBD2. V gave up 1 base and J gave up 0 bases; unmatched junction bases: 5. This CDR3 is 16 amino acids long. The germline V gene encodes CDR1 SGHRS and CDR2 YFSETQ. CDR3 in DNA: TGCGCCAGCAGCTTGTCCGGGGGGACTAGCACAGATACGCAGTATTTT. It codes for CASSLSGGTSTDTQYF.

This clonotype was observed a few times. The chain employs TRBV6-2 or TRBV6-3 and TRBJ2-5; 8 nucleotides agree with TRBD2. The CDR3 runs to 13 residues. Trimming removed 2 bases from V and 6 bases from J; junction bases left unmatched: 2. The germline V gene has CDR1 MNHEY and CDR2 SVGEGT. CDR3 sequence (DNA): TGTGCCAGCAGTTACAGCGGGGGCAAGACCCAGTACTTC. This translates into CASSYSGGKTQYF.

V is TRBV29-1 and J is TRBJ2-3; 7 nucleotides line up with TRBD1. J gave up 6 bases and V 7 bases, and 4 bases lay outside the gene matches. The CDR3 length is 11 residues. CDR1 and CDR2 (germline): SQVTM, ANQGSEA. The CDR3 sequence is CSAGQADTQYF. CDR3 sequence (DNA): TGCAGCGCTGGACAGGCGGATACGCAGTATTTT.

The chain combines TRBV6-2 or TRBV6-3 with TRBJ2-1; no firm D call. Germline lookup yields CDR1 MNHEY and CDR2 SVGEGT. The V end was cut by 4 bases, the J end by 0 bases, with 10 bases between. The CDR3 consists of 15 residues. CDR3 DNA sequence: TGTGCCAGCAGTTTAGACACGAGCTCCTACAATGAGCAGTTCTTC. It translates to CASSLDTSSYNEQFF.

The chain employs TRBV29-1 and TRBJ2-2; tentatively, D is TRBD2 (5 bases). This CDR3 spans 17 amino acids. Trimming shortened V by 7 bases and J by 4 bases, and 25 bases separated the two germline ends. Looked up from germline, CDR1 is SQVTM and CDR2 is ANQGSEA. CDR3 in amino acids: CSAGSLAGSTVTGELFF. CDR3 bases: TGCAGCGCTGGATCTTTGGCGGGTTCAACAGTCACCGGGGAGCTGTTTTTT.

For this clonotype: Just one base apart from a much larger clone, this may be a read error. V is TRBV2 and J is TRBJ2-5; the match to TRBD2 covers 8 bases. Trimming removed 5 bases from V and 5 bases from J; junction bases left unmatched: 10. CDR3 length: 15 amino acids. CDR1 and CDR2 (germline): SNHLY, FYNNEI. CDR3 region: CASSHGLALDETQYF. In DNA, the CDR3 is TGTGCCAGCAGTCATGGACTAGCCCTTGACGAGACCCAGTACTTC. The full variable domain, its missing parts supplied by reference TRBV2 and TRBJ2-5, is EPEVTQTPSHQVTQMGQEVILRCVPISNHLYFYWYRQILGQKVEFLVSFYNNEISEKSEIFDDQFSVERPDGSNFTLKIRSTKLEDSAMYFCASSHGLALDETQYFGPGTRLLVL.

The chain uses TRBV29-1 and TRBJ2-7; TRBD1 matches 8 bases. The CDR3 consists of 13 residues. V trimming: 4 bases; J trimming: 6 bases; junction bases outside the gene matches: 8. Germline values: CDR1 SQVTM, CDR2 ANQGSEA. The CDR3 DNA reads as TGCAGCGTTGCTCGGACAGGGTCCGGCGAGCAGTACTTC. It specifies CSVARTGSGEQYF.

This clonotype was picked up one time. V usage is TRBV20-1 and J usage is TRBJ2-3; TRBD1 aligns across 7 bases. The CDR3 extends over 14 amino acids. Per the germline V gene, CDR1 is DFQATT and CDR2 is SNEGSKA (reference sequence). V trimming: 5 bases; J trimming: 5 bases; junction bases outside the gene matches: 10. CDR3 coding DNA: TGCAGTGCTCAGACAGGGTTAGGAGTAGATACGCAGTATTTT. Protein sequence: CSAQTGLGVDTQYF.

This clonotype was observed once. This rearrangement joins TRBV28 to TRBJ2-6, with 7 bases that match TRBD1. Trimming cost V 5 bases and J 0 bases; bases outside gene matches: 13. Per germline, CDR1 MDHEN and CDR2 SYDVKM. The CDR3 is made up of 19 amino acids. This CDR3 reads CASSPQDRFLNSGANVLTF. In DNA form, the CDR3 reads TGTGCCAGCAGTCCCCAGGACAGGTTCCTTAACTCTGGGGCCAACGTCCTGACTTTC.

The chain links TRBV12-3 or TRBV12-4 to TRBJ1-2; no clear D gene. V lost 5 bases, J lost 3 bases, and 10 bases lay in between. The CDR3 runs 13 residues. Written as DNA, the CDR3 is TGTGCCAGCAGTGTAGATGGCCACTATGGCTACACCTTC. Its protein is CASSVDGHYGYTF.

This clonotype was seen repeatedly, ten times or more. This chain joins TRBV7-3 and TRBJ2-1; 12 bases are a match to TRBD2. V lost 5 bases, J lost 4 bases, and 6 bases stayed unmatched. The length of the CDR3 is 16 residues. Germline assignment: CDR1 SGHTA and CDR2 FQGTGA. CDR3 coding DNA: TGTGCCAGCAGCCGAACGACTAGCGGGAGTTACAATGAGCAGTTCTTC. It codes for CASSRTTSGSYNEQFF.

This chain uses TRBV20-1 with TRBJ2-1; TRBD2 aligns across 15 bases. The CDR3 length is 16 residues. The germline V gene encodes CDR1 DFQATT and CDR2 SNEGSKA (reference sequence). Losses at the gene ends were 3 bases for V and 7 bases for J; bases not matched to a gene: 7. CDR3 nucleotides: TGCAGTGCTAGCCCCTGGACTAGCGGGGGGGCAAATGAGCAGTTCTTC. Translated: CSASPWTSGGANEQFF.

Here the CDR3 reads CASSQDISLPRDGYTF. The CDR3 DNA follows: TGTGCCAGCAGCCAAGACATATCGCTCCCAAGAGACGGCTACACCTTC. The gene calls are TRBV4-2 and TRBJ1-2; D remains unclear. Germline CDR1 is LGHNA and CDR2 is YNFKEQ. The CDR3 has 16 amino acids. V lost 0 bases and J lost 8, with 19 bases in between.

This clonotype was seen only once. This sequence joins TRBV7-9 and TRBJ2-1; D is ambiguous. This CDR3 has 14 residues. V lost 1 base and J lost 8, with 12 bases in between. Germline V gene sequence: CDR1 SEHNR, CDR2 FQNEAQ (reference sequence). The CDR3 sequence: CASSLDSRYDEQFF. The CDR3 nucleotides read TGTGCCAGCAGCTTAGACTCGCGGTACGATGAGCAGTTCTTC.

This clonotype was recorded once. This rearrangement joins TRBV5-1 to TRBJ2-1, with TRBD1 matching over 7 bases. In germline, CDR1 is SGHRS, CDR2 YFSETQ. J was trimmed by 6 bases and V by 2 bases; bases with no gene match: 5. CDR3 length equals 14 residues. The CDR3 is CASSLQGSGNEQFF. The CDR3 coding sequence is TGCGCCAGCAGCTTACAGGGGTCAGGCAATGAGCAGTTCTTC. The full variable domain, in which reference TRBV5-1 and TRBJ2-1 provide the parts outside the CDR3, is KAGVTQTPRYLIKTRGQQVTLSCSPISGHRSVSWYQQTPGQGLQFLFEYFSETQRNKGNFPGRFSGRQFSNSRSEMNVSTLELGDSALYLCASSLQGSGNEQFFGPGTRLTVL.

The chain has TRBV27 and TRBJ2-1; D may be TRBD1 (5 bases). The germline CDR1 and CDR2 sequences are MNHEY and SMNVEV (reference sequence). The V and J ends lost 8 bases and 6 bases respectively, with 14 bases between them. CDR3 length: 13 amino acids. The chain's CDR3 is CASPQQETNEQFF. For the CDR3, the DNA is TGTGCCAGCCCCCAACAGGAAACCAATGAGCAGTTCTTC.

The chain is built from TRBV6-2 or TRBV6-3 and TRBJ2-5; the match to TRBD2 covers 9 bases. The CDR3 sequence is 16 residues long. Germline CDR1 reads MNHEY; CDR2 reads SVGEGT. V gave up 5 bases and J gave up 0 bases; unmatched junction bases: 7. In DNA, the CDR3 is TGTGCCAGCAGTCGGCCACTAGCGGGCTACCAAGAGACCCAGTACTTC. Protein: CASSRPLAGYQETQYF.

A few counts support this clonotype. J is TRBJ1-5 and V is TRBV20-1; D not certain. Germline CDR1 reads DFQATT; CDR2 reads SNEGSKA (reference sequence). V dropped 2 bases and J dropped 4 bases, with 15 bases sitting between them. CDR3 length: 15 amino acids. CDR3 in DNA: TGCAGTGCTAGAAATACAAGACGGCCGAATCAGCCCCAGCATTTT. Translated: CSARNTRRPNQPQHF.